This is a list of T cell receptor beta chains from one sample in a study of a mutant IDH1 vaccine in newly diagnosed glioma. This table comes from immunoSEQ multiplex PCR, and its TCRdb copy is limited to in-frame clones, with some not included. This sample has about 52,000 clones, with over 75% found just once. Antigens for these TCRs are unknown. The sample consisted of PBMCs, taken from a glioma patient whose treatment included an IDH1 peptide vaccine. The receptors shown here come from a woman in her forties with glioma. Some clones in this sample may be carry-over from other donors' samples. Both conserved end residues are part of each CDR3. The order of the fields is V gene, J gene, clone size, D gene, CDR3 protein, CDR3 DNA. A D gene is named only where the DNA matches it firmly. Some rows mark clone size as missing; the rest say once, few, many or name a class of expanded clone.

V: TRBV10-2; J: TRBJ2-5; size: .; D: TRBD2; CDR3: CASSEGAGGQRETQYF; DNA: TGCGCCAGCAGTGAAGGAGCGGGGGGACAGCGGGAGACCCAGTACTTC
V: TRBV25-1; J: TRBJ2-5; size: .; D: TRBD2; CDR3: CASSTRTSGVETQYF; DNA: TGTGCCAGCAGTACCCGGACTAGCGGGGTGGAGACCCAGTACTTC
V: TRBV9; J: TRBJ1-3; size: .; D: .; CDR3: CATRGPGNTIYF; DNA: TGTGCCACGCGGGGACCTGGAAACACCATATATTTT
V: TRBV5-4; J: TRBJ2-2; size: .; D: TRBD2; CDR3: CASTMTSGGDTGELFF; DNA: TGTGCCAGCACCATGACTAGCGGGGGGGATACCGGGGAGCTGTTTTTT
V: TRBV14; J: TRBJ2-3; size: .; D: .; CDR3: CASSLALNTDTQYF; DNA: TGTGCCAGCAGCCTAGCGTTAAACACAGATACGCAGTATTTT
V: TRBV6-1; J: TRBJ2-7; size: .; D: TRBD1; CDR3: CASEGTAYEQYF; DNA: TGTGCCAGCGAGGGGACAGCCTACGAGCAGTACTTC
V: TRBV10-1; J: TRBJ2-7; size: .; D: .; CDR3: CASRRGKGLYEQYF; DNA: TGCGCCAGCAGGAGGGGTAAGGGGCTTTACGAGCAGTACTTC
V: TRBV5-8; J: TRBJ2-5; size: .; D: TRBD1; CDR3: CASSVDRDGETQYF; DNA: TGTGCCAGCAGCGTAGACAGGGATGGAGAGACCCAGTACTTC
V: TRBV2; J: TRBJ1-1; size: .; D: TRBD1; CDR3: CASSGRTGHTEAFF; DNA: TGTGCCAGCAGTGGACGGACAGGGCACACTGAAGCTTTCTTT
V: TRBV19; J: TRBJ1-5; size: once; D: .; CDR3: CASGRRDGNQPQHF; DNA: TGTGCCAGTGGGAGGCGGGACGGAAATCAGCCCCAGCATTTT